This T cell receptor (beta chain) emerged from a study of T-cell memory formation after mild COVID-19 (TCRdb year 2021). General notes on the study: Most TCR sequence clusters were specific to one of the two donors. The cohort comprised two young, previously healthy adult volunteers, one female and one male. T-cell clones expanding and contracting after mild COVID-19 in a couple of donors were tracked by longitudinal TCRalpha and TCRbeta repertoire sequencing.

What the authors observed across the whole study: The second-wave clones that peaked on day 37 were not confirmed to be SARS-CoV-2 specific. Some responding clones were found in pre-infection memory, which suggests that pre-existing cross-reactive memory T cells took part in the SARS-CoV-2 response. Only two mild cases were covered in the study, and larger cohorts including severe cases with pre-infection samples were considered necessary. Balanced CD4/CD8 phenotypes were observed for clones contracting from day 15 to 85, whereas a bias towards CD4+ was observed for a second wave of clones expanding from day 15 to 37. Contracting CD4+ clones turned up mainly in the CM and EM memory subsets, whereas EMRA was where CD8+ clones were enriched.

Sequenced using an Illumina NovaSeq 6000. Using 5'RACE with constant-segment primers, TCRalpha and TCRbeta cDNA libraries were constructed, with sample barcodes and unique molecular identifiers added in the process. Trizol reagent was used to extract RNA from every sample. The libraries were amplified in two PCR steps, and the second step added a second sample barcode and Illumina TruSeq adapters. Sequencing of the libraries was done on an Illumina NovaSeq, producing 2 x 150 bp paired-end reads. For the original study's pipeline: Reads were demultiplexed and collapsed into UMI-guided consensus sequences with migec v1.2.7. Using mixcr v2.1.11, the UMI consensuses were aligned to TRA and TRB V and J templates and assembled into clonotypes. Expanded or contracted clonotypes were those called significant by both edgeR and NoisET, with noise models trained on biological replicates. For edgeR calls, the thresholds were a false discovery rate-adjusted p below 0.01 and a log2 fold-change of 1. As an exploratory analysis of dynamics, PCA with hierarchical clustering was applied to max-normalized trajectories of the 1000 most abundant clonotypes. Separately sequenced CD4+ and CD8+ repertoires were used to assign the CD4 or CD8 phenotype of responding clones. TCRdb reprocessed the public reads (quality trimming at Q25 with fastp, clone calling with MiXCR) and kept in-frame beta chains. Under each unique CDR3 protein, matching rows form one entry showing the most common genes and DNA. The V and J calls were determined by TCRdb, not by the authors. Recorded for this sample are 350,000 to 450,000 distinct CDR3 sequences; approximately 24% of them occurred a single time. Around 9.5% of the sample rests with the top ten.

Ficoll-Paque density gradient centrifugation was the method used to isolate PBMCs. Worth noting for this clonotype: Its antigen specificity is not known. Base qualities are not recorded, but no much larger clone differs from it by a single base.

The CDR3 contains 13 residues, cysteine and phenylalanine counted. Only the CDR3 DNA is retained, 39 bases long and in frame from the first base. The germline V gene (reference sequence) supplies CDR1 SEHNR and CDR2 FQNEAQ. V was cut back by 2 bases and J by 6 bases, leaving a gap of 10 bases between them. The sequence derives from an adult woman who had mild COVID-19 (a few samples of this study predate the infection). The sample titles of this study are shuffled in the database, so cell type and time point are left out; the donor was told from shared clones. This chain is built from TRBV7-9 and TRBJ1-1; the D gene is not confidently resolved. Sequences were obtained from PBMCs or a T cell subset sorted from them (not recorded which). The CDR3 in this case is CASSLITASEAFF. The DNA sequence reads TGTGCCAGCAGCTTAATAACAGCCTCTGAAGCTTTCTTT.